This T cell receptor beta chain was sequenced for a study of technical replicates of blood from a handful of donors. Germline V lookup: CDR1 MGHRA, CDR2 YSYEKL. CDR3 length: 14 amino acids. V shed 4 bases, J shed 6 bases, and the junction held 3 bases outside the gene matches. Using immunoSEQ multiplex PCR, the repertoire was profiled, and TCRdb retains in-frame clones only, with some absent. The data contain approximately 92,000 clones, approximately 95% of them singletons. The source of this sequence is a human donor in good health. Input material: T cells isolated from PBMCs. V and J are TRBV4-1 and TRBJ1-1; TRBD1 matches 12 bases. CDR3 bases: TGCGCCAGCAGCCCGGGACAGGGGGCTTCTGAAGCTTTCTTT. Protein product: CASSPGQGASEAFF.